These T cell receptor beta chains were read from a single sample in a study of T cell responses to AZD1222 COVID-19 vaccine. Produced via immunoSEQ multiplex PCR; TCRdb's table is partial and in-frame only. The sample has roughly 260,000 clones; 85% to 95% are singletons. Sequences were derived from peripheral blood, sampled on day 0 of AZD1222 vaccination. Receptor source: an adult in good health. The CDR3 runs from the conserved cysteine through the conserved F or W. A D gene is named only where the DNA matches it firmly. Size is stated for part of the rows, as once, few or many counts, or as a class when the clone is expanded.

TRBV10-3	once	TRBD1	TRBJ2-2	TGTGCCATCAGTGAAGAAGGGGGACAGGGTAGCACCGGGGAGCTGTTTTTT	CAISEEGGQGSTGELFF
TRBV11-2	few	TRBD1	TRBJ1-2	TGTGCCAGCAGCTTGGGACAGGCCGGAAACTATGGCTACACCTTC	CASSLGQAGNYGYTF
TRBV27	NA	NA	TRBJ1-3	TGTGCCAGCAGTCAACCCCAGGGATCGCTAAACACCATATATTTT	CASSQPQGSLNTIYF
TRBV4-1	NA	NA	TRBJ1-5	TGCGCCAGCAGTTTGGCAGGTTATAGCAATCAGCCCCAGCATTTT	CASSLAGYSNQPQHF
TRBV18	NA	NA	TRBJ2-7	TGTGCCAGCTCACTCCCCCCCAGCGAGCAGTACTTC	CASSLPPSEQYF
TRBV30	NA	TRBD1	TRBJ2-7	TGTGCCTGGTCGACAGGGACGTCCTACGAGCAGTACTTC	CAWSTGTSYEQYF
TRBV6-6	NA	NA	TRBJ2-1	TGTGCCAGCAGACTAGGGGCTCTCAATGAGCAGTTCTTC	CASRLGALNEQFF
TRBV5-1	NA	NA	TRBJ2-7	TGCGCCAGCAGCTTGGCGGGCAGGGCATCCTACGAGCAGTACTTC	CASSLAGRASYEQYF
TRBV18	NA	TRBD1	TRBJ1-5	TGTGCCAGCTCACCCTCAGGGGGGAACAATCAGCCCCAGCATTTT	CASSPSGGNNQPQHF
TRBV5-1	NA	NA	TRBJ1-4	TGCGCCAGCGCAAGGCTCTCCAAGGGGGAAAAACTGTTTTTT	CASARLSKGEKLFF
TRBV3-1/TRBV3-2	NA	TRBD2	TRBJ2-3	TGTGCCAGCAGCCCGAGCGGGAGTGCAGATACGCAGTATTTT	CASSPSGSADTQYF
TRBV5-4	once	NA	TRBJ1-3	TGTGCCAGCAGTTCAGGAGGAAACACCATATATTTT	CASSSGGNTIYF
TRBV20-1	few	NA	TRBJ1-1	TGCAGTGCTAGATCGGGGGGGACAGCTTTCTTT	CSARSGGTAFF
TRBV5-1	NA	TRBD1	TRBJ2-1	TGCGCCAGCAGCTACTCCGGGACAGGCTACAATGAGCAGTTCTTC	CASSYSGTGYNEQFF
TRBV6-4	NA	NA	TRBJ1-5	TGTGCCAGCAGTGACTCCGGGGGACAGCCCCAGCATTTT	CASSDSGGQPQHF
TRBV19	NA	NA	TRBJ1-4	TGTGCCAGTAGTATTCTGAGCCCCCCCAAACTGTTTTTT	CASSILSPPKLFF
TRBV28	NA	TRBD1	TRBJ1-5	TGTGCCTCACAGGGGCCGAATCAGCCCCAGCATTTT	CASQGPNQPQHF
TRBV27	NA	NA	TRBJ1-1	TGTGCCAGCAGTTCTCCTCCGCCTATGAACACTGAAGCTTTCTTT	CASSSPPPMNTEAFF
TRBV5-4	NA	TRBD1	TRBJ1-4	TGTGCCAGCAGCTTGGGCGGGACAGTAAATGAAAAACTGTTTTTT	CASSLGGTVNEKLFF
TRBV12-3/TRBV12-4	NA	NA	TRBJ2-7	TGTGCCAGCAGTCAACTAGCCGGCGAGCAGTACTTC	CASSQLAGEQYF
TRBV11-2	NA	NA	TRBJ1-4	TGTGCCAGCAGCCTGGATGAAAAACTGTTTTTT	CASSLDEKLFF
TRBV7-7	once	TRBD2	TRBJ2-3	TGTGCTATCAGGACTAGCGGGGGGACGCAGTATTTT	CAIRTSGGTQYF
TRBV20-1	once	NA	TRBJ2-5	TGCAGTGCTACGGCCGAAGAGACCCAGTACTTC	CSATAEETQYF
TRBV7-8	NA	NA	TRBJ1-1	TGTGCCAGCAGCTTAAACCAGGTGGGCACTGAAGCTTTCTTT	CASSLNQVGTEAFF
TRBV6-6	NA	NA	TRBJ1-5	TGTGCCAGCAGTACAGGGAGCAATCAGCCCCAGCATTTT	CASSTGSNQPQHF
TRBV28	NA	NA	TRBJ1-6	TGTGCCAGCAGTTTCAGGAATTCACCCCTCCACTTT	CASSFRNSPLHF
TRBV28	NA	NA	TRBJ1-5	TGTGCCAGCAGTTCTGAGGACACCAACCGGCATTTT	CASSSEDTNRHF
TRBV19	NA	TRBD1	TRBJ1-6	TGTGCCAGTAGTGCACTAAAGGGGGCGAGGGATTCACCCCTCCACTTT	CASSALKGARDSPLHF
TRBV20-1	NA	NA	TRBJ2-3	TGCAGTGCTAGTTCCGAGACAGATACGCAGTATTTT	CSASSETDTQYF
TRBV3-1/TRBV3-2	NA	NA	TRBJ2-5	TGTGCCAGCAGCCCAAGCCTTCGGGAGACCCAGTACTTC	CASSPSLRETQYF
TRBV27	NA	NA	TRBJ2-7	TGTGCCAGCAGTCCCCAGGTCGGCGGCTACGAGCAGTACTTC	CASSPQVGGYEQYF
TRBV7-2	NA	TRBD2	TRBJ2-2	TGTGCCAGCACCCCCCAGGGAGGGATTTTCATCGGGGAGCTGTTTTTT	CASTPQGGIFIGELFF
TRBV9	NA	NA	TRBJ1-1	TGTGCCAGCAGCGTGTCTTCGGGGACGGCGAACACTGAAGCTTTCTTT	CASSVSSGTANTEAFF
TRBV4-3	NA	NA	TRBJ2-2	TGCGCCAGCAGCCAAGATTTAGGGGGGGACACCGGGGAGCTGTTTTTT	CASSQDLGGDTGELFF
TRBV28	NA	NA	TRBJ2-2	TGTGCCAGCAGTTCTGGGGGGTTGAACACCGGGGAGCTGTTTTTT	CASSSGGLNTGELFF
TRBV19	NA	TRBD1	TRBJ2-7	TGTGCCAGTAGCAACAGGGGTGGCGAGCAGTACTTC	CASSNRGGEQYF
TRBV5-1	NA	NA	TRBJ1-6	TGCGCCAGCAGCTTGGCGGGCCTTTCACCCCTCCACTTT	CASSLAGLSPLHF
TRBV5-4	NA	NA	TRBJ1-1	TGTGCCAGCAGCTTAACCGGGAACACTGAAGCTTTCTTT	CASSLTGNTEAFF
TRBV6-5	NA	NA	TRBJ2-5	TGTGCCAGCAGTTATCCAGCGGGAGAGACCCAGTACTTC	CASSYPAGETQYF
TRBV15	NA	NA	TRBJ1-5	TGTGCCACCAGCTTTCGATTCCTTGGAGACCTTAAGGCCCAGCATTTT	CATSFRFLGDLKAQHF
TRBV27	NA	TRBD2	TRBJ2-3	TGTGCCAGCAGGAAAGGGACTAGCGGGAGGCGGGGCACAGATACGCAGTATTTT	CASRKGTSGRRGTDTQYF
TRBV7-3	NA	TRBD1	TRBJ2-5	TGTGCCAGCAGCTCCAGGGGGCCCACGGGAGAGACCCAGTACTTC	CASSSRGPTGETQYF
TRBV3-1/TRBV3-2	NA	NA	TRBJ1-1	TGTGCCAGCAGCTCGAGATCGACAGCTACAGAAGCTTTCTTT	CASSSRSTATEAFF
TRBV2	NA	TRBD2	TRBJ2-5	TGTGCCAGCAGGGGACTAGCGGGGAAAAAGACCCAGTACTTC	CASRGLAGKKTQYF
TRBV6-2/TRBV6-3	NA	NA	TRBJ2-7	TGTGCCAGCAGCTCGGTAGGGGGATATTACGAGCAGTACTTC	CASSSVGGYYEQYF
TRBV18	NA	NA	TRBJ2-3	TGTGCCAGCTCACGGATGGGCGACACAGATACGCAGTATTTT	CASSRMGDTDTQYF
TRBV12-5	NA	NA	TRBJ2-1	TGTGCTAGTGGTTTGTCTCCTAGCAATGAGCAGTTCTTC	CASGLSPSNEQFF
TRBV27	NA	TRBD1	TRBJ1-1	TGTGCCAGCAGTTTTAGTAGGGGGCATACTGAAGCTTTCTTT	CASSFSRGHTEAFF
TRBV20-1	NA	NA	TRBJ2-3	TGCAGTGCTAGTCAGGCGTCGGATACGCAGTATTTT	CSASQASDTQYF
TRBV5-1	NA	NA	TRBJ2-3	TGCGCCAGCACCCTGGGGGGCGGGGGAACAGATACGCAGTATTTT	CASTLGGGGTDTQYF
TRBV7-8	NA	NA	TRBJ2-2	TGTGCCAGCAGCTTCGGGGGTAACACCGGGGAGCTGTTTTTT	CASSFGGNTGELFF
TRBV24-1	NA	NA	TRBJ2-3	TGTGCCACCAGAGGTAGGGATCCAGCAGATACGCAGTATTTT	CATRGRDPADTQYF
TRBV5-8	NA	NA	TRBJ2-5	TGTGCCAGCAGCTTGGGTGGCCCCAAGGATCAGACCCAGTACTTC	CASSLGGPKDQTQYF
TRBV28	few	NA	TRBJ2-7	TGTGCCAGCAGTCCCCCTGTATGGGTGCAGTACTTC	CASSPPVWVQYF
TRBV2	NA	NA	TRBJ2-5	TGTGCCAGCACCGCGGTGTGGGGAGAGGAGACCCAGTACTTC	CASTAVWGEETQYF